One and the same sample provided the 12 T cell receptor beta chains below, sequenced in a study of blood T cell repertoires in COVID-19. The table came from immunoSEQ multiplex PCR; TCRdb's copy has only in-frame clones and leaves some out. The table lists around 100,000 clones, about 78% of them singletons, with approximately 9.6% in the top ten. Material for sequencing was peripheral blood. These receptors originate from a man aged 60 to 75 with active or convalescent COVID-19.

This chain joins TRBV11-3 and TRBJ1-4; D unclear. The V and J ends lost 6 bases and 9 bases respectively, with 23 bases between them. CDR3 length: 16 amino acids. The germline gives CDR1 SGHNT, CDR2 YENEEA. The CDR3 here is CASSPTAEATNQKLFF. CDR3 DNA: TGTGCCAGCAGTCCAACCGCGGAGGCCACGAATCAAAAACTGTTTTTT. The whole variable domain, filled in from reference TRBV11-3 and TRBJ1-4, reads EAGVVQSPRYKIIEKKQPVAFWCNPISGHNTLYWYLQNLGQGPELLIRYENEEAVDDSQLPKDRFSAERLKGVDSTLKIQPAELGDSAVYLCASSPTAEATNQKLFFGSGTQLSVL.

The rearrangement uses TRBV5-4 and TRBJ1-2, with 7 bases fitting TRBD1. Germline lookup yields CDR1 SGHNT and CDR2 YYREEE (reference sequence). The CDR3 is 13 residues long. Trimming at V came to 5 bases and at J to 4 bases, leaving 5 bases not matched to a gene. In nucleotides, the CDR3 is TGTGCCAGCAGAGGAGGGGGCGGCTATGGCTACACCTTC. This translates into CASRGGGGYGYTF.

A word on this clone: The germline gene is not matched at one end of the junction; a read error may be the cause. This chain joins TRBV9 and TRBJ2-1; TRBD2 might be the D (7 bases). Germline CDR1 and CDR2: SGDLS and YYNGEE. This CDR3 has 14 residues. The CDR3 region is CASSVGGGDRSVVF. The DNA of the CDR3 is TGTGCCAGCAGCGTAGGAGGGGGGGATAGGTCCGTGGTCTTC.

CDR3 residues: CASSAQGPGELFF. The CDR3 coding sequence is TGTGCCAGCAGCGCGCAGGGGCCCGGGGAGCTGTTTTTT. The chain joins TRBV7-3 to TRBJ2-2; tentatively, D is TRBD1 (6 bases). V lost 5 bases and J lost 6, with 10 bases in between. The CDR3 has 13 amino acids. Per germline, CDR1 SGHTA and CDR2 FQGTGA.

The chain joins TRBV28 to TRBJ1-5; 7 bases are shared with TRBD1. The CDR3 length is 15 residues. The germline V gene has CDR1 MDHEN and CDR2 SYDVKM. The J segment lost 6 bases and the V segment lost 4 bases, leaving 9 bases of the junction unmatched. DNA of the CDR3: TGTGCCAGCAGTTCCCCTGCGACAGGGATTCAGCCCCAGCATTTT. Translation: CASSSPATGIQPQHF.

V gene TRBV24-1 combines with J gene TRBJ2-1, with TRBD1 matching 8 bases. This CDR3 has 15 amino acids. Germline V lookup: CDR1 KGHDR, CDR2 SFDVKD. With V trimmed by 7 bases and J by 2 bases, 6 bases remained unmatched. The CDR3 spells CATSSGGGAYNEQFF. The CDR3 nucleotides read TGTGCCACCAGCTCAGGGGGCGGCGCCTACAATGAGCAGTTCTTC.

The chain recombines TRBV2 with TRBJ2-2, with a possible D match to TRBD1 (5 bases). The CDR3 totals 15 residues. Germline lookup yields CDR1 SNHLY and CDR2 FYNNEI. V lost 2 bases and J lost 3, with 10 bases in between. The CDR3 protein is CASSELGLHTGELFF. The CDR3 DNA reads TGTGCCAGCAGTGAATTGGGGCTACACACCGGGGAGCTGTTTTTT.

The CDR3 sequence is CASRAGTVGYGYTF. Written as DNA, the CDR3 is TGTGCCAGTAGGGCCGGGACAGTCGGCTATGGCTACACCTTC. This rearrangement joins TRBV19 to TRBJ1-2; 7 nucleotides line up with TRBD1. The germline CDR1 and CDR2 sequences are LNHDA and SQIVND (reference sequence). The CDR3 covers 14 residues. V was pared by 6 bases and J by 4 bases, with 8 bases of the junction left unmatched.

V is TRBV7-8 and J is TRBJ1-6; TRBD1 agrees at 9 bases. Germline V gene sequence: CDR1 SGHVS, CDR2 FQNEAQ. V lost 5 bases and J lost 10; bases outside the gene matches: 12. The CDR3 contains 16 residues. The CDR3 DNA follows: TGTGCCAGCAGCCTACGGACAGGGGAAAGTCGATCACCCCTCCACTTT. Protein: CASSLRTGESRSPLHF.

The V call is TRBV12-3 or TRBV12-4, the J call TRBJ2-7; D is unclear. The CDR3 is 12 amino acids. V was pared by 5 bases and J by 1 base, with 6 bases between. Written as DNA, the CDR3 is TGTGCCAGCAGTAGACTTTCCTACGAGCAGTACTTC. It yields the protein CASSRLSYEQYF.

This chain uses TRBV5-4 with TRBJ1-1, with D maybe TRBD1 (6 bases). From germline, CDR1 is SGHNT and CDR2 YYREEE (reference sequence). There are 15 residues in the CDR3. Trimming pared 0 bases from V and 4 bases from J, leaving 13 bases between. DNA for the CDR3: TGTGCCAGCAGCTTGGAGGTAGGGGGTGGCACTGAAGCTTTCTTT. Its translation is CASSLEVGGGTEAFF.

The chain recombines TRBV30 with TRBJ1-1, with D tentatively TRBD1 (6 bases). V gave up 4 bases and J gave up 1 base, with 19 bases separating them. This CDR3 is built from 16 residues. Germline V gene data show CDR1 as GTSNPN and CDR2 as SVGIG (reference sequence). The CDR3 DNA reads TGTGCCTGGATTAACCGGGCGGGGGCCTCGAACACTGAAGCTTTCTTT. Translating gives CAWINRAGASNTEAFF.